The 32 T cell receptor beta chains presented below share a single source sample, sequenced in a study of shared clonotypes between healthy human individuals. Sequencing was performed with immunoSEQ multiplex PCR; in TCRdb, only in-frame clones are kept and a portion is missing. The table lists about 490,000 clones, about 82% of them singletons, with 10% to 15% in the top ten. The source material was PBMCs. The source of these receptors is a woman between 40 and 55 years old in good health. Some clones in this sample may be carry-over from other donors' samples.

This clone was seen more than once but under ten times. The chain joins TRBV9 to TRBJ2-2, with TRBD1 matching over 7 bases. CDR3 length: 13 amino acids. Per the germline V gene, CDR1 is SGDLS and CDR2 is YYNGEE. V lost 5 bases, J lost 8 bases, and 6 bases stayed unmatched. CDR3 sequence (DNA): TGTGCCAGCAGTCAACAGGGGTTAGGGGAGCTGTTTTTT. This translates into CASSQQGLGELFF.

The rearrangement links TRBV4-3 to TRBJ2-5; D is unresolved. The CDR3 runs 13 residues. Trimming took off 5 bases at V and 2 bases at J, with 9 bases between the two ends. Per the germline V gene, CDR1 is LGHNA and CDR2 is YSLEER. The DNA for the CDR3 is TGCGCCAGCAGCAAGTACGGGCAAGAGACCCAGTACTTC. Protein product: CASSKYGQETQYF.

A word on this clone: This likely stems from a read error, as it lies one base from a far larger clone. Other DNA sequences from this sample encode an identical CDR3 as well. Here the CDR3 DNA reads TGCGCCAGCTACGGCGCTTTAGCGGGAGATCTTAGCACAGATACGCAGTATTTT. It encodes CASYGALAGDLSTDTQYF. V and J are TRBV2 and TRBJ2-3; TRBD2 matches at 9 bases. In germline, CDR1 is SNHLY, CDR2 FYNNEI. There are 18 residues in the CDR3.

This chain links TRBV28 with TRBJ1-4, with D possibly matching TRBD1 (5 bases). The CDR3 spans 16 residues. V shed 4 bases and J shed 7 bases, with 19 bases lying between them. Per germline, CDR1 MDHEN and CDR2 SYDVKM. The CDR3 reads CASSSKYKGSREKLFF. As DNA, the CDR3 is TGTGCCAGCAGTTCTAAGTATAAGGGGTCCCGTGAAAAACTGTTTTTT.

The chain combines TRBV19 with TRBJ2-7; either TRBD1 or TRBD2 may supply D (5 bases each). Germline CDR1 and CDR2: LNHDA and SQIVND (reference sequence). The CDR3 loop spans 13 amino acids. V was clipped by 4 bases and J by 3 bases, with 10 bases between them. CDR3 coding DNA: TGTGCCAGTAGTAGGGGACCAAACTACGAGCAGTACTTC. Translating gives CASSRGPNYEQYF.

Only a few counts were recorded for this clone. This rearrangement joins TRBV27 to TRBJ1-1; D is unclear. V was clipped by 4 bases and J by 5 bases, with 2 bases between them. The germline CDR1 and CDR2 sequences are MNHEY and SMNVEV (reference sequence). The CDR3 runs 10 residues. The CDR3 here is CASSYTEAFF. The CDR3 nucleotides are TGTGCCAGCAGTTATACTGAAGCTTTCTTT.

With respect to this clone: A far larger clone is just one base off, so this is likely a read error. The gene calls are TRBV5-6 and TRBJ2-7; D is unresolved. The CDR3 sequence is 12 residues long. Germline V gene lookup returns CDR1 SGHDT and CDR2 YYEEEE. V lost 6 bases and J 2 bases, leaving 9 bases between the germline ends. This chain's CDR3 is CASNTSTYEQYF. CDR3 DNA: TGTGCCAGCAACACTTCCACCTACGAGCAGTACTTC.

This chain uses TRBV11-2 with TRBJ2-3; perhaps TRBD2 as D (5 bases). This CDR3 has 11 residues. The V end was cut by 6 bases, the J end by 4 bases, with 5 bases between. Germline CDR1 reads SGHAT; CDR2 reads FQNNGV. This chain's CDR3 is CASRRADTQYF. CDR3 sequence (DNA): TGTGCCAGCAGGCGGGCAGATACGCAGTATTTT.

In this sample, this clone turned up many times. The V and J genes are TRBV7-3 and TRBJ2-1, with 10 bases lining up with TRBD2. This CDR3 region has 17 residues. Germline CDR1 and CDR2: SGHTA and FQGTGA. J gave up 8 bases and V 2 bases, and 12 bases lay outside the gene matches. The DNA for the CDR3 is TGTGCCAGCAGCTTAGGGCTAGCGGGAGCATTGAGGGATGAGCAGTTCTTC. It codes for CASSLGLAGALRDEQFF.

The V gene is TRBV6-1, the J gene TRBJ2-5, with TRBD2 identical over 10 bases. There are 15 residues in the CDR3. Per germline, CDR1 MNHNS and CDR2 SASEGT. The V and J ends lost 2 bases and 4 bases, in that order; junction bases with no gene match: 4. CDR3 DNA sequence: TGTGCCAGCAGTGAACTAGCGGGAGAGGGAGAGACCCAGTACTTC. It encodes CASSELAGEGETQYF.

The chain has TRBV7-9 and TRBJ2-7; D might be TRBD1 (5 bases). V shed 5 bases and J shed 6 bases, with 14 bases lying between them. This CDR3 spans 13 amino acids. Germline V lookup: CDR1 SEHNR, CDR2 FQNEAQ (reference sequence). The CDR3 here is CASSQDSTGEQYF. As DNA, the CDR3 is TGTGCCAGCAGCCAAGACAGCACCGGCGAGCAGTACTTC. The whole variable domain, remainder taken from reference TRBV7-9 and TRBJ2-7, is DTGVSQNPRHKITKRGQNVTFRCDPISEHNRLYWYRQTLGQGPEFLTYFQNEAQLEKSRLLSDRFSAERPKGSFSTLEIQRTEQGDSAMYLCASSQDSTGEQYFGPGTRLTVT.

This clone showed up just once. The V call is TRBV7-3, the J call TRBJ1-5; D gene ambiguous. The CDR3 covers 15 residues. CDR1 SGHTA and CDR2 FQGTGA come from the germline V gene. The V end was cut by 4 bases, the J end by 2 bases, with 12 bases between. The CDR3 spells CASSYPVCRNQPQHF. CDR3 in DNA: TGTGCCAGCAGCTATCCCGTGTGTCGCAATCAGCCCCAGCATTTT.

V and J are TRBV6-6 and TRBJ2-2; perhaps TRBD2 as D (5 bases). The CDR3 has 13 residues. V lost 2 bases and J 8 bases, leaving 9 bases between the germline ends. The V gene's germline CDR1 is MNHNY and CDR2 SVGAGI (reference sequence). CDR3 amino acids: CASSYDWRGELFF. The CDR3 coding sequence is TGTGCCAGCAGTTACGATTGGAGGGGGGAGCTGTTTTTT.

This chain connects TRBV5-1 to TRBJ1-1; 10 positions match TRBD1. With V trimmed by 3 bases and J by 0 bases, 2 bases remained unmatched. CDR3 length: 15 residues. Looked up from germline, CDR1 is SGHRS and CDR2 is YFSETQ. CDR3 sequence (DNA): TGCGCCAGCAGCTCGGGACAGGGGTTGAACACTGAAGCTTTCTTT. It codes for CASSSGQGLNTEAFF.

On this clone itself: The sample carries other DNA sequences with the same CDR3. The J gene is TRBJ2-3, the V gene TRBV7-9; D might be TRBD2 (6 bases). The CDR3 contains 14 residues. The ends were cut back, 5 bases at V and 0 bases at J, with 9 bases in the middle. Germline V CDR1 and CDR2: SEHNR, FQNEAQ (reference sequence). The CDR3 here is CASSPSGSTDTQYF. In DNA form, the CDR3 reads TGTGCCAGCAGCCCCAGCGGGAGCACAGATACGCAGTATTTT.

This chain uses TRBV4-1 with TRBJ2-7; D is undetermined. This CDR3 spans 13 amino acids. Germline V CDR1 and CDR2: MGHRA, YSYEKL. The germline V and J ends were trimmed by 5 bases and 3 bases, with 11 bases remaining between them. The CDR3 protein is CASSKEPFYEQYF. The CDR3 DNA is TGCGCCAGCAGCAAGGAACCTTTCTACGAGCAGTACTTC.

This clone has a count of ten or more. This chain joins TRBV29-1 and TRBJ2-5; a possible D gene is TRBD2 (6 bases). The end of the DNA fits TRBJ2-7 better, so the J call may be wrong. This CDR3 is 12 amino acids long. CDR1 SQVTM and CDR2 ANQGSEA come from the germline V gene. The CDR3 loop reads CSARDGTYEQYF. The CDR3 DNA is TGCAGCGCGCGGGACGGAACCTACGAGCAGTACTTC.

V usage is TRBV11-3 and J usage is TRBJ2-3; the match to TRBD2 covers 8 bases. The junction had 0 bases not matched to a gene; V was cut back by 3 bases and J by 1 base. Germline V lookup: CDR1 SGHNT, CDR2 YENEEA. This CDR3 is built from 14 residues. The CDR3 protein is CASSFGRGTDTQYF. The CDR3 coding sequence is TGTGCCAGCAGCTTCGGGAGGGGCACAGATACGCAGTATTTT.

V usage is TRBV15 and J usage is TRBJ2-7; D might be TRBD1 (6 bases). CDR1 is LNHNV, CDR2 YYDKDF, per germline (reference sequence). V was trimmed by 0 bases and J by 4 bases, leaving 10 bases between them. The CDR3 is made up of 14 amino acids. The CDR3 DNA follows: TGTGCCACCAGCAGAGAAGGCAGGGGTTACGAGCAGTACTTC. Protein sequence: CATSREGRGYEQYF.

This chain connects TRBV9 to TRBJ2-2, with TRBD1 identical over 7 bases. The junction had 2 bases not matched to a gene; V was cut back by 0 bases and J by 0 bases. Germline V lookup: CDR1 SGDLS, CDR2 YYNGEE. CDR3 length equals 16 residues. The CDR3 region is CASSVEGTANTGELFF. The CDR3 DNA follows: TGTGCCAGCAGCGTAGAGGGGACAGCGAACACCGGGGAGCTGTTTTTT.

This chain links TRBV5-1 with TRBJ2-1, with 10 bases that match TRBD1. This CDR3 comprises 15 residues. The ends lost 5 bases at V and 4 bases at J; junction bases unmatched: 6. Germline-derived CDR1 and CDR2 are SGHRS and YFSETQ. The CDR3 region is CASSPGQGEYNEQFF. For the CDR3, the DNA is TGCGCCAGCAGTCCAGGACAGGGGGAGTACAATGAGCAGTTCTTC. Together with reference TRBV5-1 and TRBJ2-1, the CDR3 gives the full variable domain: KAGVTQTPRYLIKTRGQQVTLSCSPISGHRSVSWYQQTPGQGLQFLFEYFSETQRNKGNFPGRFSGRQFSNSRSEMNVSTLELGDSALYLCASSPGQGEYNEQFFGPGTRLTVL.

The V and J genes are TRBV6-1 and TRBJ2-5; TRBD1 matches 10 bases. Trimming at V came to 7 bases and at J to 3 bases, leaving 8 bases not matched to a gene. The CDR3 length is 15 residues. Germline V gene sequence: CDR1 MNHNS, CDR2 SASEGT. CDR3 in amino acids: CASNPPGTGEETQYF. For the CDR3, the DNA is TGTGCCAGCAACCCGCCGGGGACAGGGGAAGAGACCCAGTACTTC.

The chain has TRBV19 and TRBJ1-1; no reliable D call. Germline CDR1 and CDR2: LNHDA and SQIVND (reference sequence). Trimming removed 5 bases from V and 1 base from J, with 8 bases in between. The CDR3 contains 13 residues. The CDR3 here is CASSQIRNTEAFF. CDR3 bases: TGTGCCAGTAGTCAGATCAGGAACACTGAAGCTTTCTTT. Complete variable domain (other parts from reference TRBV19 and TRBJ1-1): DGGITQSPKYLFRKEGQNVTLSCEQNLNHDAMYWYRQDPGQGLRLIYYSQIVNDFQKGDIAEGYSVSREKKESFPLTVTSAQKNPTAFYLCASSQIRNTEAFFGQGTRLTVV.

This clone was detected only a few times. The rearrangement joins TRBV5-8 to TRBJ2-7, with D perhaps matching TRBD2 (5 bases). Germline-derived CDR1 and CDR2 are SGHTS and YDEGEE. The CDR3 consists of 15 residues. Deletions cut 2 bases from V and 0 bases from J, with 12 bases between. The CDR3 region has the DNA TGTGCCAGCAGCTTTGAGGGCCCCAGCTCCTACGAGCAGTACTTC. Protein: CASSFEGPSSYEQYF.

On this clone: The junction departs from germline at one end; a sequencing error may be responsible. The chain employs TRBV27 and TRBJ2-2; D is unclear. CDR1 and CDR2 (germline): MNHEY, SMNVEV (reference sequence). The CDR3 contains 15 residues. The CDR3 DNA follows: TGTGCCGGCAGTTATCTAAGAGTCCTCACCGGGGAGCTGTTTTTT. Amino acids: CAGSYLRVLTGELFF.

The V gene is TRBV4-3, the J gene TRBJ2-3; 11 nucleotides line up with TRBD2. The germline CDR1 and CDR2 sequences are LGHNA and YSLEER. The length of the CDR3 is 16 residues. The junction had 6 bases not matched to a gene; V was cut back by 4 bases and J by 3 bases. The CDR3 DNA sequence: TGCGCCAGCAGCCCCCGCACTAGCGGGAGTACAGATACGCAGTATTTT. As protein: CASSPRTSGSTDTQYF.

The chain is built from TRBV27 and TRBJ2-5; tentatively, D is TRBD1 (5 bases). The CDR3 is 15 residues long. The V end lost 5 bases, the J end lost 1 base, and 14 bases lay between the germline ends. The germline V gene encodes CDR1 MNHEY and CDR2 SMNVEV (reference sequence). For the CDR3, the DNA is TGTGCCAGCAGTCAAAGACAGCTTTTCCAAGAGACCCAGTACTTC. Encoded protein: CASSQRQLFQETQYF.

As DNA, the CDR3 is TGTGCCACCACACCTGGGACAACCTACGAGCAGTACTTC. Amino acids: CATTPGTTYEQYF. The V gene is TRBV10-3, the J gene TRBJ2-7, with a possible D match to TRBD1 (6 bases). V shed 10 bases and J shed 2 bases, with 15 bases lying between them. CDR3 length equals 13 residues. Per the germline V gene, CDR1 is ENHRY and CDR2 is SYGVKD.

V and J are TRBV27 and TRBJ1-5, with 7 bases aligning to TRBD1. The CDR3 covers 16 residues. Germline V gives CDR1 MNHEY, CDR2 SMNVEV (reference sequence). With 5 bases clipped from V and 0 bases from J, the junction kept 7 bases outside the gene matches. The CDR3: CASSAQGMYSNQPQHF. The DNA for the CDR3 is TGTGCCAGCAGTGCACAGGGGATGTATAGCAATCAGCCCCAGCATTTT.

J is TRBJ2-2 and V is TRBV5-1; D unclear. Looked up from germline, CDR1 is SGHRS and CDR2 is YFSETQ. V was cut by 1 base and J by 7 bases, with 8 bases left in between. The CDR3 totals 13 residues. The CDR3 reads CASSLNWGGELFF. The CDR3 DNA follows: TGCGCCAGCAGCTTGAATTGGGGCGGGGAGCTGTTTTTT.

Of note for this clone: A much larger clonotype is one base distant, so this may be a read error. The rearrangement joins TRBV29-1 to TRBJ2-7; the match to TRBD1 covers 8 bases. Germline CDR1 and CDR2: SQVTM and ANQGSEA. The junction had 9 bases not matched to a gene; V was cut back by 8 bases and J by 6 bases. The CDR3 has 12 amino acids. CDR3 residues: CSIGLTGAEQYF. CDR3 in DNA: TGCAGCATTGGGTTGACAGGGGCCGAGCAGTACTTC.

This clone has only a few counts. The V and J genes are TRBV10-1 and TRBJ1-3; D gene unclear. Trimming removed 0 bases at V and 2 bases at J, with 2 bases between. This CDR3 comprises 13 residues. Germline V gene lookup returns CDR1 WNHNN and CDR2 SYGVQD (reference sequence). The DNA of the CDR3 is TGCGCCAGCAGTGAGTCCCCTGGAAACACCATATATTTT. Its protein product is CASSESPGNTIYF.